Below, 10 T cell receptor beta chains from the same sample are listed, as sequenced in a study of beta chain features in type 1 diabetes. Study observations and caveats: Shorter TCRB CDR3s, moderately but significantly so, were found in Type 1 diabetes patients in all four CD4+ subsets.

Their specific antigens are unknown. The entirety of the isolated RNA underwent reverse transcription, so expressed TCRB transcripts were sequenced. Repertoires were generated with immunoSEQ multiplex PCR, while TCRdb's copy carries only in-frame clones and drops some. Altogether roughly 340,000 clones are present, roughly 12% being singletons, with the ten largest covering 0.01%. The sequencing sample was made of naive CD4+ T cells from blood. Receptors were obtained from a woman aged 18-29 years with type 1 diabetes.

V is TRBV7-9 and J is TRBJ1-4; a weak D match, TRBD1 (5 bases). V was trimmed by 5 bases and J by 7 bases, leaving 14 bases between them. Germline assignment: CDR1 SEHNR and CDR2 FQNEAQ (reference sequence). This CDR3 is 14 amino acids long. In DNA form, the CDR3 reads TGTGCCAGCAGCCAAAGTTCGGGGGGTGAAAAACTGTTTTTT. It specifies CASSQSSGGEKLFF.

This clone was seen more than once but under ten times. The genes are TRBV29-1 and TRBJ1-4, with TRBD1 identical over 7 bases. CDR1 is SQVTM and CDR2 is ANQGSEA in the germline V gene. This CDR3 spans 14 amino acids. Germline trimming cut 5 bases from V and 3 bases from J; bases unmatched to any gene: 6. The CDR3 is CSVLPGTANEKLFF. The CDR3 bases are TGCAGCGTTCTCCCCGGGACAGCTAATGAAAAACTGTTTTTT.

This clone has only a few counts. The chain uses TRBV5-6 and TRBJ2-5; no reliable D call. V was cut by 0 bases and J by 1 base, with 4 bases left in between. The CDR3 sequence is 13 residues long. Germline assignment: CDR1 SGHDT and CDR2 YYEEEE. Here the CDR3 reads CASSLGLQETQYF. The CDR3 DNA reads as TGTGCCAGCAGCTTGGGTCTCCAAGAGACCCAGTACTTC.

This clone has more than one count but fewer than ten. V is TRBV7-9 and J is TRBJ1-1; D gene uncertain. This CDR3 has 13 residues. V lost 5 bases, J lost 6 bases, and 13 bases lay in between. The germline V gene encodes CDR1 SEHNR and CDR2 FQNEAQ (reference sequence). This CDR3 reads CASSQPPSAEAFF. The CDR3, as DNA: TGTGCCAGCAGCCAACCTCCTAGCGCTGAAGCTTTCTTT. The variable domain in full, with the rest retrieved from reference TRBV7-9 and TRBJ1-1, is DTGVSQNPRHKITKRGQNVTFRCDPISEHNRLYWYRQTLGQGPEFLTYFQNEAQLEKSRLLSDRFSAERPKGSFSTLEIQRTEQGDSAMYLCASSQPPSAEAFFGQGTRLTVV.

This clone was counted only a few times. This CDR3 is CASSLGLAGYEQFF. The CDR3 coding sequence is TGTGCCAGCAGCTTAGGACTAGCGGGGTATGAGCAGTTCTTC. The chain employs TRBV11-2 and TRBJ2-1; 11 nucleotides match TRBD2. CDR3 length: 14 amino acids. The ends lost 1 base at V and 8 bases at J; junction bases unmatched: 1. Per the germline V gene, CDR1 is SGHAT and CDR2 is FQNNGV.

This sequence joins TRBV28 and TRBJ2-7, with TRBD2 matching 10 bases. This CDR3 has 13 residues. CDR1 and CDR2 (germline): MDHEN, SYDVKM. With V trimmed by 7 bases and J by 0 bases, 0 bases remained unmatched. This CDR3 reads CASTSGSSYEQYF. CDR3 DNA sequence: TGTGCCAGCACTAGCGGGAGCTCCTACGAGCAGTACTTC. Together with reference TRBV28 and TRBJ2-7, the CDR3 gives the full variable domain: DVKVTQSSRYLVKRTGEKVFLECVQDMDHENMFWYRQDPGLGLRLIYFSYDVKMKEKGDIPEGYSVSREKKERFSLILESASTNQTSMYLCASTSGSSYEQYFGPGTRLTVT.

This clone was seen only a few times. The rearrangement uses TRBV5-1 and TRBJ2-1; 10 positions agree with TRBD2. This CDR3 region has 16 residues. Trimming took 6 bases from V and 3 from J; bases not matched to a gene: 9. Germline CDR1 reads SGHRS; CDR2 reads YFSETQ. The CDR3: CASTWSVAGGYNEQFF. DNA for the CDR3: TGCGCCAGCACCTGGTCGGTAGCGGGGGGCTACAATGAGCAGTTCTTC. The full variable domain, completed using reference TRBV5-1 and TRBJ2-1, is KAGVTQTPRYLIKTRGQQVTLSCSPISGHRSVSWYQQTPGQGLQFLFEYFSETQRNKGNFPGRFSGRQFSNSRSEMNVSTLELGDSALYLCASTWSVAGGYNEQFFGPGTRLTVL.

This clone was seen a handful of times. The chain employs TRBV11-2 and TRBJ2-1; possibly TRBD2 for D (6 bases). The V end lost 3 bases, the J end lost 0 bases, and 12 bases lay between the germline ends. CDR3 length: 16 amino acids. Germline CDR1 is SGHAT and CDR2 is FQNNGV. The CDR3 DNA reads as TGTGCCAGCAGCTTGGACGGGGGATTCTCCTACAATGAGCAGTTCTTC. Encoded protein: CASSLDGGFSYNEQFF.

This clone was recorded a few times. The rearrangement links TRBV28 to TRBJ1-1, with 7 bases matching TRBD1. There are 13 residues in the CDR3. Losses at the gene ends were 3 bases for V and 3 bases for J; bases not matched to a gene: 1. Germline CDR1 and CDR2: MDHEN and SYDVKM. The CDR3 bases are TGTGCCAGCAGTTTTCAGGGGGACACTGAAGCTTTCTTT. This codes for CASSFQGDTEAFF.

This clone was recorded a few times. This chain connects TRBV30 to TRBJ2-3, with TRBD2 matching over 10 bases. The germline gives CDR1 GTSNPN, CDR2 SVGIG (reference sequence). The CDR3 covers 15 residues. With 4 bases clipped from V and 0 bases from J, the junction kept 4 bases outside the gene matches. The DNA for the CDR3 is TGTGCCTGGACTAGCGGGAGTTGGAGCACAGATACGCAGTATTTT. It translates to CAWTSGSWSTDTQYF.